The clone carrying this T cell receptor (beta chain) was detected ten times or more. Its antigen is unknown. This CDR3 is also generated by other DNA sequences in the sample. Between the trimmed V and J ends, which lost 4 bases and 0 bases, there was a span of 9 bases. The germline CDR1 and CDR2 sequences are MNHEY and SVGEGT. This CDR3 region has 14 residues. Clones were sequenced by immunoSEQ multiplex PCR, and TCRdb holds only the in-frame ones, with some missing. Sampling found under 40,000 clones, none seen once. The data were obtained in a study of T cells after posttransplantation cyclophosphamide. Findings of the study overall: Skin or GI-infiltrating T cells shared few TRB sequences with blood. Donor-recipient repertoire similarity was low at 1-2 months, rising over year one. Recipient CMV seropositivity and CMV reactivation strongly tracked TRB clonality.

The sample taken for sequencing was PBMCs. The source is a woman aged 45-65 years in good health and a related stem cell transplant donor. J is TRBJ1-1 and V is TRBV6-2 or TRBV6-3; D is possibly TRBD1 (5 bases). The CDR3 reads CASSSRQMNTEAFF. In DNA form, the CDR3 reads TGTGCCAGCAGTTCAAGACAGATGAACACTGAAGCTTTCTTT.